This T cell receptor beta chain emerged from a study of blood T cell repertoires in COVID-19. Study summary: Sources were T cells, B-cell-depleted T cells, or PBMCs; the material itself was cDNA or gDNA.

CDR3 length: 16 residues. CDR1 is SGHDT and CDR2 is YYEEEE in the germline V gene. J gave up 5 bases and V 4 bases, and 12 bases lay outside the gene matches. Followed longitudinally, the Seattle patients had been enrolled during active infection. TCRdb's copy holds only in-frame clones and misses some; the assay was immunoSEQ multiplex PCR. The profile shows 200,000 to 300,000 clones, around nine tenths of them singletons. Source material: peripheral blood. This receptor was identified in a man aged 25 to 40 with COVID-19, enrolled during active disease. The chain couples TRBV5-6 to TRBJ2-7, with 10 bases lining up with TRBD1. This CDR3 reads CASSTSGTGDYHEQYF. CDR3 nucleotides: TGTGCCAGCAGCACAAGTGGGACAGGGGATTACCACGAGCAGTACTTC.